The present entry profiles one T cell receptor beta chain with its context. The data were taken from a study of T-cell memory formation after mild COVID-19. TCRdb independently ran MiXCR on the 5' RACE reads; one entry per CDR3 protein. In the table there are over 150,000 distinct CDR3 sequences, 10% to 15% of which are singletons. V dropped 3 bases and J dropped 1 base, with 7 bases sitting between them. The CDR3 runs to 13 residues. Looked up from germline, CDR1 is SGHRS and CDR2 is YFSETQ. This clonotype originated in a young man who had mild COVID-19 (a few samples of this study predate the infection). Cell type and time point are not known. V and J are TRBV5-1 and TRBJ2-5; D is undetermined. The specimen sequenced was PBMCs or a T cell subset sorted from them (not recorded which). The CDR3 protein is CASSSVLQETQYF. The CDR3 bases are TGCGCCAGCAGCTCTGTTCTCCAAGAGACCCAGTACTTC.